A selection of T cell receptor beta chains follows, all from one sample in a study of cytomegalovirus exposure and HLA in healthy donors. Sequenced by immunoSEQ multiplex PCR; TCRdb stores in-frame clones only, minus some. The sample consists of approximately 200,000 clones, roughly 79% of them appearing once. Sequences were obtained from PBMCs. The receptors were sampled from a man aged 30 to 45 in good health and CMV-seronegative. The CDR3 runs from the conserved cysteine through the conserved F or W. D genes are given only for firm matches. The size field is filled for only some rows; it gives once, few, many or a size class.

TRBV28	TRBJ1-1	NA	few	TGTGCCAGCAGCGGACAGACGAACACTGAAGCTTTCTTT	CASSGQTNTEAFF
TRBV11-3	TRBJ2-1	TRBD2	few	TGTGCCAGCAGCCTCAGAGCGGGAGTTTACAATGAGCAGTTCTTC	CASSLRAGVYNEQFF
TRBV30	TRBJ2-5	TRBD2	NA	TGTGCCTGGAGTCCGGGGGGAGAGACCCAGTACTTC	CAWSPGGETQYF
TRBV29-1	TRBJ2-6	TRBD1	NA	TGCAGCGTGGGAGTAGCCGGGACAGGGGGCGTTGGGGCCAACGTCCTGACTTTC	CSVGVAGTGGVGANVLTF
TRBV5-6	TRBJ2-6	NA	few	TGTGCCAGCAGCTGGGGAGGTAGCAGGTCTGGGGCCAACGTCCTGACTTTC	CASSWGGSRSGANVLTF
TRBV28	TRBJ1-2	NA	once	TGTGCCAGCAGTTGGACAGCAAAGGATGGCTACACCTTC	CASSWTAKDGYTF
TRBV25-1	TRBJ2-3	TRBD2	once	TGTGCCAGCAGTGAAGTGGGACTAGCGGACACAGATACGCAGTATTTT	CASSEVGLADTDTQYF
TRBV7-3	TRBJ1-1	NA	NA	TGTGCCAGCAGCTTAACGGGAGGCATCAACACTGAAGCTTTCTTT	CASSLTGGINTEAFF
TRBV19	TRBJ2-5	NA	NA	TGTGCCAGTAGTAGCGGGGGACATCAAGAGACCCAGTACTTC	CASSSGGHQETQYF
TRBV2	TRBJ1-1	TRBD1	NA	TGTGCCAGCAGTCTAGACAGGGGGCGCGTTGCGAGTGAAGCTTTCTTT	CASSLDRGRVASEAFF
TRBV28	TRBJ1-5	NA	NA	TGTGCCAGCAACTGGGGGCAGAGCAATCAGCCCCAGCATTTT	CASNWGQSNQPQHF
TRBV9	TRBJ2-7	TRBD1	NA	TGTGCCAGCAGCAGAAGGATAGGTTGGGGACAGGGGTCCGAGCAGTACTTC	CASSRRIGWGQGSEQYF
TRBV28	TRBJ2-3	TRBD2	once	TGTGCCAGCTTTGGACTAGCGGGAGATACGCAGTATTTT	CASFGLAGDTQYF
TRBV9	TRBJ2-1	TRBD2	NA	TGTGCCAGCAGCGTAGACGGGGGGAGTAATGAGCAGTTCTTC	CASSVDGGSNEQFF
TRBV29-1	TRBJ2-7	NA	NA	TGCAGCGTTGAAGACGGGAGCTCCTACGAGCAGTACTTC	CSVEDGSSYEQYF
TRBV7-3	TRBJ2-7	NA	NA	TGTGCCAGCAGCCCCTCAGGGTACTCCTACGAGCAGTACTTC	CASSPSGYSYEQYF
TRBV9	TRBJ1-3	NA	few	TGTGCCAGCAGCGACCACAACTCTGGAAACACCATATATTTT	CASSDHNSGNTIYF
TRBV7-9	TRBJ2-1	NA	NA	TGTGCCAGCAGCCTTATAGAAAATTCCTACAATGAGCAGTTCTTC	CASSLIENSYNEQFF